This TCR beta chain was sequenced during a study of shared clonotypes between healthy human individuals. Study donors comprised healthy, HIV-negative adults devoid of recent acute infection or vaccination. Germline CDR1 and CDR2: WSHSY and SAAADI. The germline V and J ends were trimmed by 5 bases and 5 bases, with 13 bases remaining between them. CDR3 size: 14 residues. Assay used: immunoSEQ multiplex PCR; TCRdb lists only in-frame clones, some missing. The table lists roughly 500,000 clones, around 96% of them singletons. This TCR came from a woman in her 30s in good health. The chain carries TRBV10-2 and TRBJ2-1, with D possibly matching TRBD2 (5 bases). Sequencing used naive CD4+ T cells sorted from blood. Subset here: CD45RA+ positively selected. CDR3 sequence: CASSSQRFDNEQFF. The CDR3 DNA reads TGCGCCAGCAGTAGCCAGCGGTTCGACAATGAGCAGTTCTTC.